The 26 T cell receptor beta chains reported below all come from one sample, sequenced in a study of shared T cell receptors in the human thymus. This table comes from immunoSEQ multiplex PCR, and its TCRdb copy is limited to in-frame clones, with some not included. The profile shows about 660,000 clones, approximately 90% of them singletons. This sample also belongs to another study, concerning human thymus T cells.

Sequenced sample: thymocytes. These receptors all come from a boy younger than two with a congenital heart defect.

The V and J genes are TRBV4-3 and TRBJ1-1, with TRBD1 matching over 8 bases. Germline assignment: CDR1 LGHNA and CDR2 YSLEER. Losses at the gene ends were 2 bases for V and 1 base for J; bases not matched to a gene: 12. This CDR3 contains 18 residues. The CDR3: CASSQFFQGARRNTEAFF. The CDR3, as DNA: TGCGCCAGCAGCCAATTCTTCCAGGGGGCGAGGCGGAACACTGAAGCTTTCTTT.

V usage is TRBV4-1 and J usage is TRBJ1-4; D perhaps matches TRBD1 (6 bases). This CDR3 has 16 amino acids. Germline CDR1 is MGHRA and CDR2 is YSYEKL. V was clipped by 1 base and J by 7 bases, with 16 bases between them. The CDR3 nucleotides read TGCGCCAGCAGCCAAGGGGGCGGACAGCCCGGTGAAAAACTGTTTTTT. Translated: CASSQGGGQPGEKLFF.

J is TRBJ1-1 and V is TRBV11-2; possibly TRBD1 for D (5 bases). Trimming shortened V by 1 base and J by 4 bases, and 13 bases separated the two germline ends. CDR3 length equals 15 residues. Per the germline V gene, CDR1 is SGHAT and CDR2 is FQNNGV. In DNA form, the CDR3 reads TGTGCCAGCAGCTTAGTCAGGGAAAGGGGCACTGAAGCTTTCTTT. This sequence encodes CASSLVRERGTEAFF.

The V call is TRBV25-1, the J call TRBJ1-2, with a possible D match to TRBD1 (6 bases). Per germline, CDR1 MGHDK and CDR2 SYGVNS. The CDR3 consists of 13 residues. V was clipped by 7 bases and J by 4 bases, with 13 bases between them. The CDR3 DNA reads as TGTGCCAGCAACGGCAGGGGAAGCTATGGCTACACCTTC. This codes for CASNGRGSYGYTF.

The chain carries TRBV9 and TRBJ2-3; 8 bases map to TRBD1. The CDR3 extends over 16 amino acids. Germline V gene data show CDR1 as SGDLS and CDR2 as YYNGEE. V lost 4 bases and J lost 0; bases outside the gene matches: 7. The CDR3 spells CASSPRGRVSTDTQYF. CDR3 nucleotide sequence: TGTGCCAGCAGCCCCAGGGGGCGGGTTAGCACAGATACGCAGTATTTT.

V and J are TRBV11-2 and TRBJ1-2; possibly TRBD1 for D (6 bases). The CDR3 runs 16 residues. Germline CDR1 is SGHAT and CDR2 is FQNNGV. The V end was cut by 6 bases, the J end by 2 bases, with 19 bases between. CDR3 nucleotide sequence: TGTGCCAGCAGTCGGTCGGGGACACGACAAAACTATGGCTACACCTTC. As protein: CASSRSGTRQNYGYTF.

This chain uses TRBV14 with TRBJ2-1; no firm D call. Trimming took off 3 bases at V and 6 bases at J, with 12 bases between the two ends. The CDR3 is 14 amino acids. Germline V CDR1 and CDR2: SGHDN, FVKESK. DNA of the CDR3: TGTGCCAGCAGCCAGAACCATCGGTCCAATGAGCAGTTCTTC. This gives the protein CASSQNHRSNEQFF.

The chain carries TRBV27 and TRBJ1-1; maybe TRBD1 (6 bases). V dropped 6 bases and J dropped 1 base, with 15 bases sitting between them. Germline lookup yields CDR1 MNHEY and CDR2 SMNVEV (reference sequence). The CDR3 spans 15 residues. CDR3 DNA: TGTGCCAGCAGGGAACCCAGGGGAAAGAACACTGAAGCTTTCTTT. It specifies CASREPRGKNTEAFF.

This chain uses TRBV27 with TRBJ2-1, with TRBD2 matching 11 bases. Germline V gene data show CDR1 as MNHEY and CDR2 as SMNVEV (reference sequence). V was clipped by 5 bases and J by 7 bases; unmatched bases: 16. The CDR3 length is 18 residues. CDR3 sequence (DNA): TGTGCCAGCAGTCATCGGACTAGCGGGTCCTCACGTGGGAATGAGCAGTTCTTC. Residues: CASSHRTSGSSRGNEQFF.

Remarks on this clone: Mismatch with germline at one junction end may stem from a read error. The chain has TRBV19 and TRBJ2-2; TRBD2 matches at 9 bases. Germline lookup yields CDR1 LNHDA and CDR2 SQIVND (reference sequence). The CDR3 is 13 amino acids. The CDR3 reads CASSRTSAGELFF. CDR3 DNA: TGTGCCAGCAGTAGGACTAGCGCCGGGGAGCTGTTTTTT.

This clone was observed a few times. This sequence joins TRBV7-7 and TRBJ2-7; possible D gene TRBD2, 5 bases. CDR3 length: 15 residues. Between the trimmed V and J ends, which lost 5 bases and 3 bases, there was a span of 17 bases. Germline V gene sequence: CDR1 SSHAT, CDR2 FNYEAQ (reference sequence). This CDR3 is CASSPNSEEGYEQYF. In DNA, the CDR3 is TGTGCCAGCAGCCCAAATAGCGAAGAGGGCTACGAGCAGTACTTC. Together with reference TRBV7-7 and TRBJ2-7, the CDR3 gives the full variable domain: GAGVSQSPRYKVTKRGQDVTLRCDPISSHATLYWYQQALGQGPEFLTYFNYEAQPDKSGLPSDRFSAERPEGSISTLTIQRTEQRDSAMYRCASSPNSEEGYEQYFGPGTRLTVT.

V gene TRBV6-1 combines with J gene TRBJ2-5; D remains unclear. Deletions cut 10 bases from V and 1 base from J, with 16 bases between. The length of the CDR3 is 14 residues. CDR1 and CDR2 (germline): MNHNS, SASEGT. This CDR3 is CATTHRPPQETQYF. CDR3 in DNA: TGTGCCACCACACATCGTCCCCCCCAAGAGACCCAGTACTTC.

The chain employs TRBV4-3 and TRBJ2-3; TRBD2 matches 10 bases. CDR1 LGHNA and CDR2 YSLEER come from the germline V gene. The CDR3 is 17 amino acids. The V segment lost 1 base and the J segment 2 bases; nucleotides outside the gene matches: 6. CDR3 sequence reads: CASSQGSGRGYTDTQYF. Written as DNA, the CDR3 is TGCGCCAGCAGCCAAGGGAGCGGGAGGGGGTACACAGATACGCAGTATTTT.

The V and J genes are TRBV27 and TRBJ1-1; D not resolved. Trimming left V 5 bases short and J 10 bases short, with 17 bases between. Germline CDR1 MNHEY, CDR2 SMNVEV (reference sequence). The CDR3 contains 13 residues. CDR3 in amino acids: CASSPPGEVAAFF. CDR3 DNA sequence: TGTGCCAGCAGTCCCCCCGGTGAAGTAGCAGCTTTCTTT.

CDR3 sequence reads: CASSKTRETGAGENYGYTF. In nucleotides, the CDR3 is TGTGCCAGCAGCAAAACGCGGGAGACAGGGGCCGGGGAAAACTATGGCTACACCTTC. The chain combines TRBV21-1 with TRBJ1-2; the D call of TRBD1 is as the table states it, not checked on the DNA. TRBV21-1 represents a pseudogene. This CDR3 spans 19 amino acids.

The chain joins TRBV11-2 to TRBJ2-7; D is possibly TRBD2 (5 bases). The CDR3 spans 16 residues. V was pared by 0 bases and J by 2 bases, with 14 bases between. Germline CDR1 reads SGHAT; CDR2 reads FQNNGV. The CDR3 DNA reads TGTGCCAGCAGCTTAGATCGGGGAGCTACACCCTACGAGCAGTACTTC. Its protein is CASSLDRGATPYEQYF. Variable domain in full (rest from reference TRBV11-2 and TRBJ2-7): EAGVAQSPRYKIIEKRQSVAFWCNPISGHATLYWYQQILGQGPKLLIQFQNNGVVDDSQLPKDRFSAERLKGVDSTLKIQPAKLEDSAVYLCASSLDRGATPYEQYFGPGTRLTVT.

The genes are TRBV5-4 and TRBJ1-2, with 7 bases aligning to TRBD1. The CDR3 totals 14 residues. Germline trimming cut 4 bases from V and 1 base from J; bases unmatched to any gene: 4. The germline gives CDR1 SGHNT, CDR2 YYREEE (reference sequence). Written as DNA, the CDR3 is TGTGCCAGCAGCCCGGGACAGCTTAACTATGGCTACACCTTC. Amino acid sequence: CASSPGQLNYGYTF. The full variable domain, in which reference TRBV5-4 and TRBJ1-2 provide the parts outside the CDR3, is ETGVTQSPTHLIKTRGQQVTLRCSSQSGHNTVSWYQQALGQGPQFIFQYYREEENGRGNFPPRFSGLQFPNYSSELNVNALELDDSALYLCASSPGQLNYGYTFGSGTRLTVV.

The chain combines TRBV4-3 with TRBJ2-5; TRBD1 matches 12 bases. Per the germline V gene, CDR1 is LGHNA and CDR2 is YSLEER. The CDR3 loop spans 17 amino acids. Trimming took 4 bases from V and 0 from J; bases not matched to a gene: 6. CDR3 sequence reads: CASSPKRDRGHQETQYF. The DNA of the CDR3 is TGCGCCAGCAGCCCTAAGAGGGACAGGGGGCACCAAGAGACCCAGTACTTC.

The J gene is TRBJ2-3, the V gene TRBV21-1; TRBD2 was called by the table and not checked on the DNA. TRBV21-1 is designated a pseudogene. The CDR3 is made up of 15 amino acids. In DNA, the CDR3 is TGTGCCAGCAGCCCCCTAGGGACTAGGACAGATACGCAGTATTTT. This translates into CASSPLGTRTDTQYF.

The rearrangement links TRBV6-5 to TRBJ2-7; 7 bases agree with TRBD1. The length of the CDR3 is 12 residues. V lost 5 bases to trimming and J lost 6 bases; unmatched junction nucleotides: 4. Germline values: CDR1 MNHEY, CDR2 SVGAGI. The CDR3 DNA is TGTGCCAGCAGTGATCACAGGGGCGAGCAGTACTTC. Translating gives CASSDHRGEQYF.

This clone has more than one count but fewer than ten. The rearrangement uses TRBV15 and TRBJ2-5; 12 positions agree with TRBD2. Germline-derived CDR1 and CDR2 are LNHNV and YYDKDF (reference sequence). V trimming: 8 bases; J trimming: 6 bases; junction bases outside the gene matches: 16. The CDR3 has 17 amino acids. The CDR3 DNA sequence: TGTGCCACCTCTGGCCCTAGCGGGAGGGCCATGGAGAAGACCCAGTACTTC. The encoded protein is CATSGPSGRAMEKTQYF.

CDR3 nucleotide sequence: TGTGCCAGCAGACCCGGAGTAGCGGGAGGCCTAGAGCAGTTCTTC. Translating it yields CASRPGVAGGLEQFF. J is TRBJ2-1 and V is TRBV13; 10 bases align to TRBD2. This CDR3 contains 15 residues. The germline V gene encodes CDR1 PRHDT and CDR2 FYEKMQ (reference sequence). J lost 10 bases, V lost 6 bases, and 12 bases had no gene match. Full variable domain (remainder filled in from reference TRBV13 and TRBJ2-1): AAGVIQSPRHLIKEKRETATLKCYPIPRHDTVYWYQQGPGQDPQFLISFYEKMQSDKGSIPDRFSAQQFSDYHSELNMSSLELGDSALYFCASRPGVAGGLEQFFGPGTRLTVL.

Remarks on this clone: Other DNA variants within this sample encode the same CDR3. This chain joins TRBV5-4 and TRBJ2-1; 10 bases align to TRBD2. The CDR3 runs to 17 residues. The V segment lost 0 bases and the J segment 2 bases; nucleotides outside the gene matches: 5. Germline V gives CDR1 SGHNT, CDR2 YYREEE (reference sequence). The CDR3 here is CASSLGLAGGPYNEQFF. The CDR3 coding sequence is TGTGCCAGCAGCTTGGGACTAGCGGGCGGACCCTACAATGAGCAGTTCTTC.

V and J are TRBV29-1 and TRBJ2-5; 13 bases align to TRBD2. J lost 6 bases, V lost 2 bases, and 6 bases had no gene match. Germline-derived CDR1 and CDR2 are SQVTM and ANQGSEA. This CDR3 is 15 amino acids long. This CDR3 reads CSVEPGTSGTKTQYF. In nucleotides, the CDR3 is TGCAGCGTTGAACCCGGGACTAGCGGGACCAAGACCCAGTACTTC. The full variable domain, in which reference TRBV29-1 and TRBJ2-5 provide the parts outside the CDR3, is SAVISQKPSRDICQRGTSLTIQCQVDSQVTMMFWYRQQPGQSLTLIATANQGSEATYESGFVIDKFPISRPNLTFSTLTVSNMSPEDSSIYLCSVEPGTSGTKTQYFGPGTRLLVL.

This rearrangement joins TRBV11-3 to TRBJ2-7; TRBD2 is a possible D gene (7 bases). Germline V gene sequence: CDR1 SGHNT, CDR2 YENEEA. Trimming removed 2 bases from V and 3 bases from J, with 11 bases in between. The CDR3 is made up of 14 amino acids. CDR3 DNA sequence: TGTGCCAGCAGCTTAACGGGGGGCCGCTACGAGCAGTACTTC. Its translation is CASSLTGGRYEQYF.

The genes are TRBV18 and TRBJ2-7; the match to TRBD2 covers 10 bases. Per germline, CDR1 KGHSH and CDR2 LQKENI. This CDR3 contains 17 residues. The junction had 13 bases not matched to a gene; V was cut back by 5 bases and J by 3 bases. The CDR3 spells CASSFSGPSGSIYEQYF. The CDR3 nucleotides are TGTGCCAGCTCATTTTCCGGGCCTAGCGGGAGTATCTACGAGCAGTACTTC.